The 24 T cell receptor beta chains below come from one sample, sequenced in a study of metastatic and nonmetastatic thyroid tumors. Among the patients, none had received any treatment before thyroid surgery. MiXCR was used by TCRdb to re-call the PCR reads. The table includes tens of thousands of clones, under 20% detected once. The sequenced sample was tumor tissue. Every receptor here comes from a female donor with papillary thyroid cancer or a benign thyroid nodule (not recorded which). Some clones in this sample may be carry-over from other donors' samples.

Only a few counts were recorded for this clone. V gene TRBV27 combines with J gene TRBJ2-5; 9 nucleotides match TRBD2. The CDR3 runs 15 residues. The V gene's germline CDR1 is MNHEY and CDR2 SMNVEV (reference sequence). J gave up 2 bases and V 6 bases, and 7 bases lay outside the gene matches. CDR3 nucleotides: TGTGCCAGCAGGAATCGACTAGCGGCACAAGAGACCCAGTACTTC. It is translated as CASRNRLAAQETQYF.

The chain combines TRBV11-2 with TRBJ2-1, with TRBD2 matching over 9 bases. This CDR3 spans 15 amino acids. CDR1 is SGHAT and CDR2 is FQNNGV in the germline V gene. V was pared by 3 bases and J by 7 bases, with 7 bases of the junction left unmatched. The DNA of the CDR3 is TGTGCCAGCAGCTTGGTAGCGGGAGAAAAGAATGAGCAGTTCTTC. Residues: CASSLVAGEKNEQFF.

This clone was seen a handful of times. At one end the junction does not follow the germline gene, possibly because of a read error. The genes are TRBV7-2 and TRBJ1-2; D gene unclear. Looked up from germline, CDR1 is SGHTA and CDR2 is FQGNSA. The CDR3 extends over 11 amino acids. The CDR3 region has the DNA TGTGCCAGCAGCTTGGGGTGTGGCTACACCTTT. Protein sequence: CASSLGCGYTF. The full variable domain, with the rest looked up from reference TRBV7-2 and TRBJ1-2, is GAGVSQSPSNKVTEKGKDVELRCDPISGHTALYWYRQSLGQGLEFLIYFQGNSAPDKSGLPSDRFSAERTGGSVSTLTIQRTQQEDSAVYLCASSLGCGYTFGSGTRLTVV.

This clone was recorded many times. This chain connects TRBV6-1 to TRBJ2-3, with 7 bases lining up with TRBD2. The CDR3 consists of 15 residues. From germline, CDR1 is MNHNS and CDR2 SASEGT. Trimming at V came to 1 base and at J to 1 base, leaving 2 bases not matched to a gene. The CDR3 DNA follows: TGTGCCAGCAGTGAAGTGGCGGGAGGCACAGATACGCAGTATTTT. Protein: CASSEVAGGTDTQYF.

About this clone: This may come from a read error, since a much larger clone is one base off. The chain employs TRBV4-2 and TRBJ2-1; D is possibly TRBD2 (5 bases). The CDR3 runs to 15 residues. The V end lost 0 bases, the J end lost 7 bases, and 13 bases lay between the germline ends. The germline V gene encodes CDR1 LGHNA and CDR2 YNFKEQ. This CDR3 reads CASSQEGSQLNEQFF. CDR3 nucleotide sequence: TGTGCCAGCAGCCAAGAAGGGAGTCAGTTGAATGAGCAGTTCTTC.

This clone was counted a few times. A read error may be the cause here, since a much bigger clone is one base away. V gene TRBV5-1 combines with J gene TRBJ1-1, with a weak D call TRBD1 (5 bases). This CDR3 spans 13 amino acids. The germline V gene encodes CDR1 SGHRS and CDR2 YFSETQ. V was clipped by 6 bases and J by 1 base, with 10 bases between them. The CDR3 sequence is CASKPDTNTEAFF. The CDR3 DNA follows: TGCGCCAGCAAGCCGGACACGAACACTGAAGCTTTCTTT. Drawing the rest from reference TRBV5-1 and TRBJ1-1, the complete variable domain is KAGVTQTPRYLIKTRGQQVTLSCSPISGHRSVSWYQQTPGQGLQFLFEYFSETQRNKGNFPGRFSGRQFSNSRSEMNVSTLELGDSALYLCASKPDTNTEAFFGQGTRLTVV.

This clone was seen at least ten times. The rearrangement links TRBV5-4 to TRBJ2-7; D is perhaps TRBD2 (6 bases). V was cut by 0 bases and J by 6 bases, with 16 bases left in between. Per germline, CDR1 SGHNT and CDR2 YYREEE (reference sequence). The CDR3 is 15 residues long. The CDR3 here is CASSLVYSGRGEQYF. For the CDR3, the DNA is TGTGCCAGCAGCTTGGTGTATTCGGGGCGGGGCGAGCAGTACTTC.

This clone was seen ten or more times. The rearrangement uses TRBV6-1 and TRBJ2-5; D call uncertain. Germline-derived CDR1 and CDR2 are MNHNS and SASEGT. V lost 6 bases and J lost 2, with 19 bases in between. The CDR3 spans 16 residues. CDR3 in DNA: TGTGCCAGCAGCCCGAGCCCCGGACGGAATCAAGAGACCCAGTACTTC. Amino acids: CASSPSPGRNQETQYF.

Remarks on this clone: A much larger clone lies one base from this, so it may be a read error. This chain uses TRBV4-1 with TRBJ2-1, with 7 bases aligning to TRBD1. Germline V gene data show CDR1 as MGHRA and CDR2 as YSYEKL. Trimming cost V 1 base and J 3 bases; bases outside gene matches: 6. The CDR3 loop spans 16 amino acids. The CDR3 DNA follows: TGCGCCAGCAGCCAAGTTTGGCAGGGGGTCTACAATGAGCAGTTCTTC. Its protein product is CASSQVWQGVYNEQFF.

This clone appeared many times. The chain carries TRBV5-4 and TRBJ2-2; D is undetermined. This CDR3 comprises 14 residues. With 1 base removed from V and 2 bases from J, the gap between germline ends came to 6 bases. Per the germline V gene, CDR1 is SGHNT and CDR2 is YYREEE (reference sequence). CDR3 DNA sequence: TGTGCCAGCAGCTTGTACAGTAACACCGGGGAGCTGTTTTTT. This translates into CASSLYSNTGELFF.

This clone was counted at least ten times. The chain couples TRBV9 to TRBJ1-6; D is ambiguous. Trimming took 0 bases from V and 0 from J, leaving 4 bases between them. CDR1 is SGDLS and CDR2 is YYNGEE in the germline V gene. The CDR3 runs to 15 residues. CDR3 DNA: TGTGCCAGCAGCGTAGAAGACTCCTATAATTCACCCCTCCACTTT. This encodes CASSVEDSYNSPLHF.

This clone has just a few counts. Since a much larger clone is just one base distant, this may be a read error. The chain links TRBV20-1 to TRBJ2-3; D not resolved. V was clipped by 3 bases and J by 5 bases, with 18 bases between them. The CDR3 loop spans 15 amino acids. Germline values: CDR1 DFQATT, CDR2 SNEGSKA (reference sequence). The CDR3 coding sequence is TGCAGTGCTAGCAGGCCAAGCCTTTTTTTAGATACGCAGTATTTT. This encodes CSASRPSLFLDTQYF.

This clone was detected ten times or more. The chain recombines TRBV20-1 with TRBJ1-2, with 8 bases fitting TRBD1. Germline loops: CDR1 DFQATT, CDR2 SNEGSKA (reference sequence). Trimming cost V 2 bases and J 1 base; bases outside gene matches: 3. There are 14 residues in the CDR3. The CDR3 DNA reads TGCAGTGCTAGAACGACAGGGGATAACTATGGCTACACCTTC. Protein sequence: CSARTTGDNYGYTF.

Of note for this clone: Since a much larger clone is just one base distant, this may be a read error. The chain joins TRBV5-4 to TRBJ1-4; TRBD1 matches at 7 bases. CDR1 is SGHNT, CDR2 YYREEE, per germline (reference sequence). The CDR3 length is 17 residues. Trimming at V came to 4 bases and at J to 3 bases, leaving 12 bases not matched to a gene. The CDR3 loop is CASSTYRGVSANEKLFF. The CDR3, as DNA: TGTGCCAGCAGCACCTACAGGGGCGTCTCAGCTAATGAAAAACTGTTTTTT.

This clone was seen a handful of times. The J gene is TRBJ1-2, the V gene TRBV20-1; possibly TRBD1 for D (5 bases). V gave up 1 base and J gave up 7 bases, with 19 bases separating them. CDR1 and CDR2 from the germline V gene are DFQATT and SNEGSKA (reference sequence). This CDR3 spans 15 amino acids. CDR3 sequence reads: CSARGGWRGLGGYTF. CDR3 DNA sequence: TGCAGTGCTAGAGGGGGGTGGCGAGGGTTGGGTGGCTACACCTTC.

This clone has just a few counts. At one of its ends the junction is not consistent with the germline gene, which may arise from a read error. This rearrangement joins TRBV10-3 to TRBJ2-1; D is unclear. This CDR3 is 14 amino acids long. The germline V gene encodes CDR1 ENHRY and CDR2 SYGVKD. The CDR3 DNA reads as TGTGCCATCAGTGAGTCGTCTCAATCAGATGATCAGTTCTTC. This sequence encodes CAISESSQSDDQFF.

This clone has ten or more counts. The chain joins TRBV2 to TRBJ2-7; possible D gene TRBD2, 7 bases. Per germline, CDR1 SNHLY and CDR2 FYNNEI. The CDR3 consists of 14 residues. The germline V and J ends were trimmed by 2 bases and 3 bases, with 11 bases remaining between them. CDR3 nucleotides: TGTGCCAGCAGTGAATCGGGGGGCGTCTACGAGCAGTACTTC. Translating it yields CASSESGGVYEQYF. The full variable domain, rest sourced from reference TRBV2 and TRBJ2-7, is EPEVTQTPSHQVTQMGQEVILRCVPISNHLYFYWYRQILGQKVEFLVSFYNNEISEKSEIFDDQFSVERPDGSNFTLKIRSTKLEDSAMYFCASSESGGVYEQYFGPGTRLTVT.

This clone has just a few counts. J is TRBJ1-1 and V is TRBV4-3; D may be TRBD1 (5 bases). Germline loops: CDR1 LGHNA, CDR2 YSLEER. This CDR3 has 15 amino acids. Trimming took 1 base from V and 0 from J, leaving 9 bases between them. CDR3 DNA: TGCGCCAGCAGCCAAGGGGGACGAATGAACACTGAAGCTTTCTTT. Its protein is CASSQGGRMNTEAFF.

The chain uses TRBV6-5 and TRBJ1-2; TRBD1 matches 10 bases. The CDR3 is 15 residues long. The junction had 8 bases not matched to a gene; V was cut back by 4 bases and J by 6 bases. Germline V gene sequence: CDR1 MNHEY, CDR2 SVGAGI. This CDR3 reads CASSFTGQGKDGYTF. CDR3 nucleotides: TGTGCCAGCAGTTTCACGGGACAGGGGAAGGATGGCTACACCTTC.

The rearrangement joins TRBV9 to TRBJ2-3, with D perhaps matching TRBD1 or TRBD2 (6 bases each). With 4 bases removed from V and 4 bases from J, the gap between germline ends came to 16 bases. The CDR3 extends over 15 amino acids. Germline values: CDR1 SGDLS, CDR2 YYNGEE. The CDR3 region is CASSKGGQGADTQYF. The DNA of the CDR3 is TGTGCCAGCAGCAAAGGGGGGCAGGGAGCAGATACGCAGTATTTT.

The chain couples TRBV30 to TRBJ1-2; D unresolved. CDR1 is GTSNPN, CDR2 SVGIG, per germline (reference sequence). The CDR3 covers 15 residues. V lost 0 bases to trimming and J lost 4 bases, with 15 bases between them. DNA for the CDR3: TGTGCCTGGAGTGTAAGCTCGACTGCTGGCTATGGCTACACCTTC. Its translation is CAWSVSSTAGYGYTF.

V usage is TRBV5-6 and J usage is TRBJ1-1; 10 bases fit TRBD1. Germline V gene sequence: CDR1 SGHDT, CDR2 YYEEEE. This CDR3 is 16 amino acids long. Trimming at V came to 4 bases and at J to 1 base, leaving 7 bases not matched to a gene. CDR3 region: CASSLRQGAENTEAFF. Here the CDR3 DNA reads TGTGCCAGCAGCCTAAGACAGGGGGCGGAGAACACTGAAGCTTTCTTT.

The chain is built from TRBV18 and TRBJ1-1, with D tentatively TRBD1 (5 bases). Per germline, CDR1 KGHSH and CDR2 LQKENI. The CDR3 length is 13 residues. Trimming took 5 bases from V and 2 from J, leaving 9 bases between them. The CDR3 protein is CASSEDINTEAFF. The CDR3 region has the DNA TGTGCCAGCTCAGAGGACATTAACACTGAAGCTTTCTTT.

This clone was recorded at least ten times. Distinct nucleotide sequences in the sample also encode this CDR3. The chain uses TRBV7-2 and TRBJ1-6, with unresolved D. Trimming stripped 1 base from V and 11 bases from J, with 12 bases between. The CDR3 totals 14 residues. Germline-derived CDR1 and CDR2 are SGHTA and FQGNSA. CDR3 region: CASSLGNPGTPLHF. The CDR3 region has the DNA TGTGCCAGCAGCTTAGGTAACCCTGGGACACCCCTCCACTTT.